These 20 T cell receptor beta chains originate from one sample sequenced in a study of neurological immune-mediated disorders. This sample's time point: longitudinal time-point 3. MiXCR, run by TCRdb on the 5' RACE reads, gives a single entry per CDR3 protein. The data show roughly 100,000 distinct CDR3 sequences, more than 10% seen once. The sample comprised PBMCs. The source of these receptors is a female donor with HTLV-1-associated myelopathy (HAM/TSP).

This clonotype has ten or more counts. The CDR3 sequence is CASGPPGGQGMTEAFF. The CDR3 DNA follows: TGTGCTAGTGGTCCTCCCGGGGGACAGGGGATGACTGAAGCTTTCTTT. The chain carries TRBV12-5 and TRBJ1-1; 10 bases map to TRBD1. V lost 5 bases to trimming and J lost 5 bases; unmatched junction nucleotides: 11. This CDR3 is 16 amino acids long. The germline V gene has CDR1 LGHNT and CDR2 FRNRAP. Full variable domain (remainder filled in from reference TRBV12-5 and TRBJ1-1): DARVTQTPRHKVTEMGQEVTMRCQPILGHNTVFWYRQTMMQGLELLAYFRNRAPLDDSGMPKDRFSAEMPDATLATLKIQPSEPRDSAVYFCASGPPGGQGMTEAFFGQGTRLTVV.

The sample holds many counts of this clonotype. This CDR3 reads CASRDRGLVETQYF. The CDR3 DNA reads as TGTGCCAGCAGGGACAGGGGGCTGGTAGAGACCCAGTACTTC. The V call is TRBV6-6, the J call TRBJ2-5, with 11 bases lining up with TRBD1. The V gene end was trimmed by 6 bases and the J gene end by 4 bases; junction bases not matched to a gene: 4. CDR3 length: 14 amino acids. The V gene's germline CDR1 is MNHNY and CDR2 SVGAGI (reference sequence).

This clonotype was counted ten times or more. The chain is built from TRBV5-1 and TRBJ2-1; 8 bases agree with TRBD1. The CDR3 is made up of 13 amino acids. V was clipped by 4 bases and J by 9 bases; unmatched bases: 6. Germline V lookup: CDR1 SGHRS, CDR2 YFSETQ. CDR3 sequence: CASSPDREGEQFF. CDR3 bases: TGCGCCAGCAGCCCGGACAGGGAAGGTGAGCAGTTCTTC.

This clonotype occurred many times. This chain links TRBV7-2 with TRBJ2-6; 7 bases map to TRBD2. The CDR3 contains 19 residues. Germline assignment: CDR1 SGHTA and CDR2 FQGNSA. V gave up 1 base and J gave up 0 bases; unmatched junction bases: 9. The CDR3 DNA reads TGTGCCAGCAGCTTAGTGTCTAGCGGAACCCTCTCTGGGGCCAACGTCCTGACTTTC. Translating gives CASSLVSSGTLSGANVLTF. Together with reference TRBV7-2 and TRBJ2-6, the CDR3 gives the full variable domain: GAGVSQSPSNKVTEKGKDVELRCDPISGHTALYWYRQSLGQGLEFLIYFQGNSAPDKSGLPSDRFSAERTGGSVSTLTIQRTQQEDSAVYLCASSLVSSGTLSGANVLTFGAGSRLTVL.

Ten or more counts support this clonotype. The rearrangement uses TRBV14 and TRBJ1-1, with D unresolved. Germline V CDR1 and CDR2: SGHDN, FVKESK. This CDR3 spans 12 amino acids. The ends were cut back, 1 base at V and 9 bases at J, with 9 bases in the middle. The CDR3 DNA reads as TGTGCCAGCAGCCAAGGACCCGAAAAAGCTTTCTTT. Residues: CASSQGPEKAFF. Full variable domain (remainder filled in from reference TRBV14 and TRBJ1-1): EAGVTQFPSHSVIEKGQTVTLRCDPISGHDNLYWYRRVMGKEIKFLLHFVKESKQDESGMPNNRFLAERTGGTYSTLKVQPAELEDSGVYFCASSQGPEKAFFGQGTRLTVV.

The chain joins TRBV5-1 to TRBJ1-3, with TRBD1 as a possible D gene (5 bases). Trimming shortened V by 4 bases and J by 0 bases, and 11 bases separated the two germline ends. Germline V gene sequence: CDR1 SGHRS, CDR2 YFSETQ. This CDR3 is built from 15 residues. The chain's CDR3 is CASSAGTISGNTIYF. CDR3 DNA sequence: TGCGCCAGCAGCGCCGGGACCATCTCTGGAAACACCATATATTTT.

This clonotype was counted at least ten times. This chain's CDR3 is CSATRSSYNEQFF. DNA of the CDR3: TGCAGTGCCACTAGGAGCTCCTACAATGAGCAGTTCTTC. The J gene is TRBJ2-1, the V gene TRBV20-1, with D possibly matching TRBD2 (5 bases). The CDR3 contains 13 residues. Germline V CDR1 and CDR2: DFQATT, SNEGSKA (reference sequence). Trimming removed 6 bases from V and 0 bases from J, with 9 bases in between.

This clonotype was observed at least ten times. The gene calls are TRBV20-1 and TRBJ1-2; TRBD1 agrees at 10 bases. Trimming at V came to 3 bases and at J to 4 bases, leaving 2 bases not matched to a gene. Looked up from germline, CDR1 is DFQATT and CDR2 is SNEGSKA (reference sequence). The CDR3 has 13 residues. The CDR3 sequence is CSASGTGVYGYTF. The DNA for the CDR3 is TGCAGTGCTAGCGGGACAGGGGTCTATGGCTACACCTTC.

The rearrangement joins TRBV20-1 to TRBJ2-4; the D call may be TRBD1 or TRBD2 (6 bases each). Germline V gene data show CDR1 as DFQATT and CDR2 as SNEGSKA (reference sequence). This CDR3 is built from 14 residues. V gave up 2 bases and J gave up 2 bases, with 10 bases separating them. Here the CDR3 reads CSARRGGSKNIQYF. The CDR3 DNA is TGCAGTGCTAGAAGAGGGGGGTCCAAAAACATTCAGTACTTC.

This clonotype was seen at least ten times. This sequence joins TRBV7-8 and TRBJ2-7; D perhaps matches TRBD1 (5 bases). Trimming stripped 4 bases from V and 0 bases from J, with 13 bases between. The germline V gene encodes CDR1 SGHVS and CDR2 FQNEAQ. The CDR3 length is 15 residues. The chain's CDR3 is CASSSTRQSSYEQYF. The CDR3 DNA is TGTGCCAGCAGCTCCACCCGACAGAGCTCCTACGAGCAGTACTTC.

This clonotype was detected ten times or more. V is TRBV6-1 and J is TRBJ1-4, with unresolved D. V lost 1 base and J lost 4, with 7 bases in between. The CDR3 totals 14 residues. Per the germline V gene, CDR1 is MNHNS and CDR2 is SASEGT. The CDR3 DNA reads TGTGCCAGCAGTGAAGGAGGACTTAATGAAAAACTGTTTTTT. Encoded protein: CASSEGGLNEKLFF.

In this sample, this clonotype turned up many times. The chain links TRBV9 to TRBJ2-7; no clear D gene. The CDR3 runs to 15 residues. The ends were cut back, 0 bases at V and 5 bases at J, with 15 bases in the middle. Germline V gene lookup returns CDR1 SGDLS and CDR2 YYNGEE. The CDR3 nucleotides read TGTGCCAGCAGCGTAGGTCTTAGCAGCAACCACGAGCAGTACTTC. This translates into CASSVGLSSNHEQYF.

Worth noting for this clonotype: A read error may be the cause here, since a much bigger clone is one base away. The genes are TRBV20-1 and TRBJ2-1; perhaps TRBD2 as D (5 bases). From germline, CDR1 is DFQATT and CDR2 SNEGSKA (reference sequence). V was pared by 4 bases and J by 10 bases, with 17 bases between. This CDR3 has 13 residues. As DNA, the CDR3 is TGCAGTGCTAATCCGCGGGTGGGCCCCGAGCAGTTCTTC. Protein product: CSANPRVGPEQFF.

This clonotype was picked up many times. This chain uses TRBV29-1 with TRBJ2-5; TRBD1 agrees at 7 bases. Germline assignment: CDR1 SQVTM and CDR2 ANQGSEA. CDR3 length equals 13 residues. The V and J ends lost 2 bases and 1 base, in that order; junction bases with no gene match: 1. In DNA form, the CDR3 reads TGCAGCGTTGAAAGGGGGCTCCAAGAGACCCAGTACTTC. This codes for CSVERGLQETQYF.

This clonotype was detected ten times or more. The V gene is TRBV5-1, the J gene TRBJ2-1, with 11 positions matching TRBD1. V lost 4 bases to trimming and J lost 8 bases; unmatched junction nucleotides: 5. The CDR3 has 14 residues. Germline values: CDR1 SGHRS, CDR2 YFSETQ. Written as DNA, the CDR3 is TGCGCCAGCAGCCGGGACAGGGGGTTCTATGAGCAGTTCTTC. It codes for CASSRDRGFYEQFF.

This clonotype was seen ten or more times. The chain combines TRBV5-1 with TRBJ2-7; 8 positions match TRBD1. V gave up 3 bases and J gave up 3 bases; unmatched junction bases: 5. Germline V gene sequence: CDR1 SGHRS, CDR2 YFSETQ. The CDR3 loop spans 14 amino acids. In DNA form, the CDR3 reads TGCGCCAGCAGCTCGACAGGGGTTAACTACGAGCAGTACTTC. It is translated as CASSSTGVNYEQYF. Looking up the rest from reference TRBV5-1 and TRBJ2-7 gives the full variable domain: KAGVTQTPRYLIKTRGQQVTLSCSPISGHRSVSWYQQTPGQGLQFLFEYFSETQRNKGNFPGRFSGRQFSNSRSEMNVSTLELGDSALYLCASSSTGVNYEQYFGPGTRLTVT.

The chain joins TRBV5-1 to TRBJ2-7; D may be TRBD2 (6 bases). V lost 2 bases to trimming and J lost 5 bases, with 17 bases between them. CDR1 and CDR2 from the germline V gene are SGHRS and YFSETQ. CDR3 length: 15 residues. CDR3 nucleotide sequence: TGCGCCAGCAGCTTTGGGGATCGGGGGTCGCACGAGCAGTACTTC. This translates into CASSFGDRGSHEQYF.

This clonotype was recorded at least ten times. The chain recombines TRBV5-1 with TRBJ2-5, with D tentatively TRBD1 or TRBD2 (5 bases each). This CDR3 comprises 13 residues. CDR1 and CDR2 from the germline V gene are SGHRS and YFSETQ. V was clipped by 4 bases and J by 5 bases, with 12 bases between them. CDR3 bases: TGCGCCAGCAGCAAGTCAGGGACGGAGACCCAGTACTTC. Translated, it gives CASSKSGTETQYF.

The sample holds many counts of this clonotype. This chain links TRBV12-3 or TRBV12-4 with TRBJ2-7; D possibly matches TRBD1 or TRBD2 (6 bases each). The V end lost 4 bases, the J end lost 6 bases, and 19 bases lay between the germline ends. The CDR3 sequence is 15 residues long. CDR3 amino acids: CASSSLGRGRVEQYF. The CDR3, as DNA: TGTGCCAGCAGTTCCCTCGGTCGGGGGCGGGTCGAGCAGTACTTC.

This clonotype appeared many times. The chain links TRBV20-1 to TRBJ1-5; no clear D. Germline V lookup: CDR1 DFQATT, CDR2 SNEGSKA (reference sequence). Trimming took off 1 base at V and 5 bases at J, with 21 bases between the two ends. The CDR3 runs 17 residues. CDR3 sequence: CSARGFFGVSSDQPQHF. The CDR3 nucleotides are TGCAGTGCTAGAGGGTTTTTCGGGGTGTCGTCGGATCAGCCCCAGCATTTT.